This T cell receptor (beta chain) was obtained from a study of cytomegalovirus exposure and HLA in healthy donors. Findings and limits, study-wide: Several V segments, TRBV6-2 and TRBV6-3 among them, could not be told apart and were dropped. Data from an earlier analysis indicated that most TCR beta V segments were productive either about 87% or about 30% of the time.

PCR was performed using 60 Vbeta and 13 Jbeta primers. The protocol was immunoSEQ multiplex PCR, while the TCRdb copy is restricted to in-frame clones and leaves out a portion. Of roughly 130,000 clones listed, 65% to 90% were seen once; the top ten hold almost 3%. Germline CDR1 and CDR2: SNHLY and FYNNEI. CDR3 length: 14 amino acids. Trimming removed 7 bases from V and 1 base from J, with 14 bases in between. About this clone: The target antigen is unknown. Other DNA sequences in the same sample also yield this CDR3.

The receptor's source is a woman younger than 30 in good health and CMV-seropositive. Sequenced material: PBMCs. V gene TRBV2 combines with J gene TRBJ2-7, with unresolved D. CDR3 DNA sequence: TGTGCCAGCACAAAGAATGGGCAGTCCTACGAGCAGTACTTC. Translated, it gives CASTKNGQSYEQYF.